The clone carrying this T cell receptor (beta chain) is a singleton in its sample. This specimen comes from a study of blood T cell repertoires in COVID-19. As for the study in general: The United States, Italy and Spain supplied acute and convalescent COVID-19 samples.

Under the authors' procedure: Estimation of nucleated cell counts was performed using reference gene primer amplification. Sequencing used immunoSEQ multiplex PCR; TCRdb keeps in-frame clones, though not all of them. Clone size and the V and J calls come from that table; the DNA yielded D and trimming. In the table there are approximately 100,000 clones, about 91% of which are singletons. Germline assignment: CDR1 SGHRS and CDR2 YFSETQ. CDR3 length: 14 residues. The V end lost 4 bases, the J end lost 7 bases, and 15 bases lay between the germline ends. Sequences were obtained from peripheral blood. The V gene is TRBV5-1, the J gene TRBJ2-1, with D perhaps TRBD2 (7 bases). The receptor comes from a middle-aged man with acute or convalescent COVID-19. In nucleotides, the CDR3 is TGCGCCAGCAGCCCCGGGGGGCGCAATAATGAGCAGTTCTTC. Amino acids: CASSPGGRNNEQFF. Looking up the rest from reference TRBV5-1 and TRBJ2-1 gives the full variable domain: KAGVTQTPRYLIKTRGQQVTLSCSPISGHRSVSWYQQTPGQGLQFLFEYFSETQRNKGNFPGRFSGRQFSNSRSEMNVSTLELGDSALYLCASSPGGRNNEQFFGPGTRLTVL.